The clone carrying this T cell receptor beta chain has a handful of counts. Its antigen is not known. This specimen belongs to a study of T-cell reconstitution after alpha-beta-depleted transplantation in children. General observations from the study: About two months after transplant, alpha-beta T cells reportedly came from several hundred expanded graft clones. The study traced high day-60 TCRbeta diversity in some patients to surviving recipient T cells and thymic progenitors. Among T cells one year after transplant, newly produced cells accounted for most counts and diversity.

Unique molecular identifiers featured in how the TCRbeta library was prepared. One entry per CDR3 protein, called by TCRdb with MiXCR from the PCR reads. Here the sample spans 60,000 to 100,000 distinct CDR3 sequences, 15% to 20% being singletons. The CDR3 runs to 18 residues. V lost 0 bases, J lost 2 bases, and 9 bases stayed unmatched. The sequence was obtained from a male patient between 2 and 15 years old who had a stem cell transplant for acute lymphoblastic leukemia, so the T cells may come from the graft donor. V and J are TRBV12-3 or TRBV12-4 and TRBJ2-5, with 10 bases lining up with TRBD2. The sample consisted of PBMCs, mostly from graft donor cells, taken 360 days after TCRalphabeta/CD19-depleted stem cell transplant. The CDR3, as DNA: TGTGCCAGCAGTTTAGCACCTAGCGGGAGAGAAGCACAAGAGACCCAGTACTTC. This sequence encodes CASSLAPSGREAQETQYF.